The clone carrying this T cell receptor beta chain came up many times. Antigen: not known. MiXCR, run by TCRdb on the RACE reads, gives a single entry per CDR3 protein. The sample has about 360,000 distinct CDR3 sequences; 4.8% are singletons. CDR1 SQVTM and CDR2 ANQGSEA come from the germline V gene. The CDR3 is 13 amino acids. The V end was cut by 4 bases, the J end by 8 bases, with 17 bases between. This sample stems from a study of human T cells and chemical hapten exposure. Whole-study context: Small pooled library volume differences chiefly drove per-sample TCR yield variation.

The study's findings and limits: TCRs at high frequency, those above 1 in 1000, did not change with DPC sensitization.

Sample time point: patch test 1, 2 weeks after DPC sensitization. Treatment denoted: therapeutic diphenylcyclopropenone sensitization with weekly scalp DPC. J is TRBJ1-2 and V is TRBV29-1; TRBD1 is a possible D gene (6 bases). This TCR was recovered from a woman aged 45-65 years with alopecia areata. Some clones in this sample may be carry-over from other donors' samples. Here the sequenced sample was whole blood, taken in connection with sensitization to the hapten diphenylcyclopropenone (DPC). The CDR3 region has the DNA TGCAGCGTTGCTCTCAGGGGAGATATGGGCTACACCTTC. It translates to CSVALRGDMGYTF.